This TCR beta chain originates from a study of early T cells in non-severe SARS-CoV-2 infection. This clonotype showed up many times. TCRdb independently ran MiXCR on the 5' RACE reads; one entry per CDR3 protein. The data contain 70,000 to 95,000 distinct CDR3 sequences, around 8.7% of them singletons. The origin of this receptor is an adult who was a healthcare worker with PCR-confirmed SARS-CoV-2 infection or an uninfected control (not recorded which). Sequenced input: whole blood.

The chain's CDR3 is CASSSFNFRRRETQYF. As DNA, the CDR3 is TGTGCCAGCAGCTCCTTTAATTTTCGACGGCGGGAGACCCAGTACTTC. The V gene is TRBV7-9, the J gene TRBJ2-5; D not certain. This CDR3 is built from 16 residues. Germline V lookup: CDR1 SEHNR, CDR2 FQNEAQ (reference sequence). The ends were cut back, 4 bases at V and 5 bases at J, with 20 bases in the middle. The full variable domain, completed using reference TRBV7-9 and TRBJ2-5, is DTGVSQNPRHKITKRGQNVTFRCDPISEHNRLYWYRQTLGQGPEFLTYFQNEAQLEKSRLLSDRFSAERPKGSFSTLEIQRTEQGDSAMYLCASSSFNFRRRETQYFGPGTRLLVL.